This record concerns one TCR beta chain sequence. It has no known antigen specificity. Qualities for individual bases were not recorded, and no much larger clone is one base off. The CDR3 regions of human TCRbeta chains were subjected to immunosequencing. Regarding the original processing steps: Repertoire TCRs were matched against a reference library of SARS-CoV-2-specific TCRs generated with the MIRA antigen-specificity platform. Breadth was defined as the fraction of unique TCRs that were SARS-CoV-2-associated, and depth was defined as the fraction of total T cells that were SARS-CoV-2-associated. Using the MIRA data, each spike-specific TCR was assigned both to the spike region to which the TCR was reactive and to a CD4 or CD8 class. Log10-transformed breadth and depth values were compared by one-way ANOVA with Sidak's multiple comparisons tests. TCRdb holds this immuneACCESS table with in-frame rearrangements only. Some clones are missing; in checked studies, unresolved V genes explain under half, and the rest has no known cause. That table supplies the V and J calls and clone size; D and trimming were determined from the DNA. The sample includes about 160,000 clones, with approximately 90% observed a single time. About 1.6% of the sample rests with the top ten.

V is shortened by 6 bases, J by 5 bases, and the region joining them spans 11 bases. The CDR3 contains 14 residues, cysteine and phenylalanine counted. CDR3 DNA is the only sequence kept; it has 42 bases, read in frame from the first base. The CDR1 and CDR2 encoded by the germline V gene are KGHSH and LQKENI. What the time point label conveys for this sample: baseline before first vaccination. Samples from vaccinated people were obtained from the UK trials COV001 and COV002, which included a single-blind randomized controlled phase 2/3 trial of AZD1222 (ChAdOx1 nCoV-19) in healthy adults. For TCRbeta chain sequencing, PBMC samples were collected from trial participants at day 0 and at day 28 after the second dose. The data were taken from a study of T cell responses to AZD1222 COVID-19 vaccine (dated by TCRdb to about 2021). About the study as a whole: AZD1222 recipients whose second dose came at about 4 weeks and those whose second dose came at about 12 weeks were combined into one group, since spike-specific TCR depth and breadth did not differ between the two schedules. Trial participants were enrolled by age into 18-55, 56-69 and 70-plus year subgroups, with roughly 160, 29 and 62 TCR-sequenced participants respectively. A total of 230 to 250 trial participants underwent TCR sequencing, of whom 207 received two doses of AZD1222 and some 26 received two doses of the MenACWY control vaccine. What the research found in general, with its limitations: Vaccine-associated CD4 TCRs spanned the whole spike protein, with dominant responses in regions 160-218 and 743-854. Because no samples from the day 14 peak response were available, repertoires could be characterized only after the peak T cell response. Conclusions about previously exposed vaccinees are limited because only a handful of AZD1222 recipients were SARS-CoV-2 seropositive at baseline. Nearly half of unique spike-specific TCRs reportedly recognized epitopes outside regions mutated in the B.1.351 and B.1.1.7 variants. Participants were mostly white British and included more females than males, and it was suggested by the authors that clonal diversity may have been underestimated. A significant rise in spike-specific TCR breadth and depth was observed after two AZD1222 doses relative to day 0 and relative to MenACWY recipients. In the small 56-69-year group, the increase in depth fell short of significance, most likely because of low power.

Sequencing was performed on peripheral blood, taken on day 0 of AZD1222 vaccination. This receptor was identified in an adult in good health. Recombination connected TRBV18 to TRBJ1-6; a weak D assignment points to TRBD1 (6 bases agree). In nucleotides, the sequence is TGTGCCAGCTCGGGACAACGGAATAATTCACCCCTCCACTTT. This sequence encodes CASSGQRNNSPLHF. With the rest looked up from the reference TRBV18 and TRBJ1-6 genes rather than sequenced, the full variable domain is NAGVMQNPRHLVRRRGQEARLRCSPMKGHSHVYWYRQLPEEGLKFMVYLQKENIIDESGMPKERFSAEFPKEGPSILRIQQVVRGDSAAYFCASSGQRNNSPLHFGNGTRLTVT.